This TCR beta chain was sequenced in a study of blood T cell repertoires in COVID-19. Study-wide context: Both acute and convalescent COVID-19 samples were obtained from the United States, Italy and Spain. Sources were T cells, B-cell-depleted T cells, or PBMCs; the material itself was cDNA or gDNA.

In the source study's methods: Reference gene primer amplification gave nucleated cell count estimates. Sequencing was performed with immunoSEQ multiplex PCR; in TCRdb, only in-frame clones are kept and a portion is missing. V and J calls and clone size are copied from that table; D and trimming were computed from the DNA. This table has about 190,000 clones, around 85% appearing once. Enrollment of patients from Seattle took place during active infection, with longitudinal follow-up. Sequenced sample: peripheral blood. This TCR derives from a man aged 80 or over with COVID-19, enrolled during active disease.

CDR3 DNA: TGTGCCAGCAGCCCCCGGGCCAGGGATTGGGAGACCCAGTACTTC. This sequence encodes CASSPRARDWETQYF. This chain links TRBV27 with TRBJ2-5; D is perhaps TRBD1 (5 bases). CDR3 length equals 15 residues. V dropped 6 bases and J dropped 5 bases, with 19 bases sitting between them. The germline CDR1 and CDR2 sequences are MNHEY and SMNVEV (reference sequence).